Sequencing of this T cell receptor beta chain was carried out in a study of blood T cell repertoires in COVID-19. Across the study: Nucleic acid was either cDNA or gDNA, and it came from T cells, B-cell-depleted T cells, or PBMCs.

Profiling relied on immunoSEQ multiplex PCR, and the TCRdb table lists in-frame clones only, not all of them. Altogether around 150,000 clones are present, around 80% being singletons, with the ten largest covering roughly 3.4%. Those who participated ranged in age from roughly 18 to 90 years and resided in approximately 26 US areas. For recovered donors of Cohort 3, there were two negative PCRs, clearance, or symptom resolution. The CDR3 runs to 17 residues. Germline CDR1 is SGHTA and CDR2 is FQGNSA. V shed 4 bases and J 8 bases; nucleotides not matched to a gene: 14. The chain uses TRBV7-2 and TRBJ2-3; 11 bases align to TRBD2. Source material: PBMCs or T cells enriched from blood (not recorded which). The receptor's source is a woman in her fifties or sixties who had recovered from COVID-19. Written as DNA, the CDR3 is TGTGCCAGCAGCTCATCCCACGCTAGCGGGGGGAGGGTTACGCAGTATTTT. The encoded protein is CASSSSHASGGRVTQYF.